The rows below give T cell receptor beta chains drawn from one sample of a study of T cells expressing NK-cell markers. TCRdb reprocessed the 5' RACE reads and stores each CDR3 protein as one record, lacking DNA. This repertoire includes 250,000 or so distinct CDR3 sequences. Specimen: blood T cells: a sorted CD56 or NKG2C T cell subset, CD4+ or CD8+ T cells, or bulk PBMC T cells (not recorded which). The source of these receptors is a woman between 18 and 70 years old in good health. Both conserved end residues are part of each CDR3.

v_call	j_call	cdr3_aa
TRBV10-2	TRBJ2-2	CASTDRVGPGELFF
TRBV6-1	TRBJ1-2	CASRPGTARGYTF
TRBV27	TRBJ1-1	CASRYRVMAEAFF
TRBV12-3/TRBV12-4	TRBJ2-3	CASSSAGGPDTQYF
TRBV28	TRBJ2-7	CASSSSSPDRVGARYEQYF
TRBV29-1	TRBJ1-1	CSVVVRGSTEAFF
TRBV7-8	TRBJ2-1	CASSLWVAASGSYNEQFF
TRBV7-9	TRBJ2-5	CASSASWVQETQYF
TRBV24-1	TRBJ1-5	CATSRGQGGGNQPQHF
TRBV5-1	TRBJ2-5	CASSAGLAGMGETQYF
TRBV12-3/TRBV12-4	TRBJ2-5	CASSLAPPGAYQETQYF
TRBV11-2	TRBJ1-6	CASTMGSPLHF
TRBV6-2/TRBV6-3	TRBJ2-1	CASQGAGAGPHAAEQFF
TRBV30	TRBJ2-5	CAWSVRKTTQYF
TRBV20-1	TRBJ2-7	CSASPGPANYEQYF
TRBV6-2/TRBV6-3	TRBJ2-3	CASSTGLAGGTTDTQYF
TRBV7-8	TRBJ1-4	CASSPEQGIREKLFF
TRBV7-2	TRBJ2-3	CASSLGAGADTQYF
TRBV6-1	TRBJ2-4	CASSGRRGGEKNIQYF
TRBV18	TRBJ2-3	CASSPRQGPDTQYF
TRBV7-9	TRBJ1-3	CASSLRSVNTIYF
TRBV7-7	TRBJ2-6	CASGAGANVLTF
TRBV12-3/TRBV12-4	TRBJ2-7	CASSFSGDGPYEQYF
TRBV15	TRBJ1-4	CATSRVGREGEKLFF
TRBV7-2	TRBJ2-7	CASSLSTASYEQYF
TRBV20-1	TRBJ2-3	CSARTRGLPRDTQYF
TRBV3-1	TRBJ2-5	CASSQGWRFQETQYF
TRBV29-1	TRBJ1-2	CSAVGSPNYGYTF
TRBV12-3/TRBV12-4	TRBJ2-1	CASRRSTLEANEQFF
TRBV28	TRBJ2-7	CASSPGGPLYEQYF
TRBV6-1	TRBJ2-5	CASSATAGTAQETQYF
TRBV27	TRBJ2-7	CASSLWGPTYEQYF
TRBV29-1	TRBJ2-1	CSVEDRLKLGLYEQFF
TRBV20-1	TRBJ2-3	CSARATLTRDGLTDTQYF
TRBV28	TRBJ1-5	CASRRAGQGPQHF
TRBV5-1	TRBJ2-2	CASSRAGGPLKNTGELFF
TRBV20-1	TRBJ2-1	CSARDDQRIAGGLSEQFF
TRBV19	TRBJ2-1	CASSIHTYGSEYNEQFF
TRBV12-3/TRBV12-4	TRBJ2-1	CASRRSGTSGSGEQFF
TRBV4-2	TRBJ2-1	CASSQLLASYNEQFF
TRBV6-2/TRBV6-3	TRBJ2-5	CASGVFAETQYF
TRBV29-1	TRBJ2-3	CSSGESTDTQYF
TRBV6-1	TRBJ2-3	CASSEWTAVGDTQYF
TRBV18	TRBJ2-5	CASSPQRQYQETQYF
TRBV28	TRBJ2-7	CASRWQGVDEQYF
TRBV20-1	TRBJ1-1	CSARDPKGVPEAFF
TRBV5-1	TRBJ2-1	CASSRSLGSSPPYNEQFF
TRBV11-1	TRBJ1-4	CASSFVERTGRATNEKLFF
TRBV6-6	TRBJ2-5	CASRQIQETQYF
TRBV7-9	TRBJ1-1	CASSERTITPEAFF
TRBV4-3	TRBJ2-1	CASSPRLAVDEQFF
TRBV20-1	TRBJ1-5	CSARDRALHQPQHF
TRBV29-1	TRBJ2-1	CSVEEGYNEQFF
TRBV12-3/TRBV12-4	TRBJ1-1	CASSPADEAFF
TRBV12-3/TRBV12-4	TRBJ2-7	CASRHSRDTAEQYF
TRBV5-1	TRBJ2-1	CASRVQGVEDEQFF
TRBV5-1	TRBJ2-1	CASSWGTGRYNEQFF